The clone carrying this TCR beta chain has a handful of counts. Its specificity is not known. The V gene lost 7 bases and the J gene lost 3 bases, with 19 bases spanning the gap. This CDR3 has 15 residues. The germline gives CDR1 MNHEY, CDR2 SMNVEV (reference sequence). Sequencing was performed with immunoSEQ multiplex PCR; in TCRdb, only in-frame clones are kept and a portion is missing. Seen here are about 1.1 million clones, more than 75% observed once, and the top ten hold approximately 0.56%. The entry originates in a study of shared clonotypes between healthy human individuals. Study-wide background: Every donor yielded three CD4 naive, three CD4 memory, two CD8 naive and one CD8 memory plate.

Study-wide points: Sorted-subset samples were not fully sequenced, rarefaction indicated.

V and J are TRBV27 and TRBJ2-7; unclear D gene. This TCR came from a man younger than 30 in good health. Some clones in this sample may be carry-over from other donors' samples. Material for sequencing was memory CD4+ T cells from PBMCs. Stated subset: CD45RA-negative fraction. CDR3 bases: TGTGCCAGCACCCTTAATCAGAATACCCTCTACGAGCAGTACTTC. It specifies CASTLNQNTLYEQYF.